The entry below gives a single T cell receptor (beta chain) sequence along with its context. PCR amplification relied on 60 Vbeta primers (plus 13 Jbeta primers). Sequenced by immunoSEQ multiplex PCR; TCRdb stores in-frame clones only, minus some. Of fewer than 90,000 clones listed, roughly three quarters are singletons. This sample is drawn from a study of cytomegalovirus exposure and HLA in healthy donors. The germline V gene encodes CDR1 SGHNT and CDR2 YYREEE (reference sequence). CDR3 length equals 17 residues. V and J are TRBV5-4 and TRBJ2-5; D is possibly TRBD2 (7 bases). With the DNA end fitting TRBJ2-7 better, the J assignment may be wrong. Specimen: PBMCs. The clonotype comes from a male donor in good health and CMV-seronegative. CDR3 in amino acids: CASSLDGGGGAPYEQYF. The CDR3 nucleotides are TGTGCCAGCAGCTTGGATGGGGGGGGCGGGGCTCCCTACGAGCAGTACTTC.